This T cell receptor beta chain was captured by sequencing in a study of cytomegalovirus exposure and HLA in healthy donors. V shed 2 bases, J shed 3 bases, and the junction held 6 bases outside the gene matches. The length of the CDR3 is 15 residues. Germline V CDR1 and CDR2: SGHTA, FQGNSA. A multiplex PCR was run with 60 Vbeta primers and 13 Jbeta primers. Authors' analysis steps: Counted up in a later analysis, unique TCR beta chains came to 65 million to 100 million, with about 9.9 million shared. Here immunoSEQ multiplex PCR was the method, and the copy in TCRdb shows in-frame clones only, minus some. The V and J calls and clone size were taken over from that table, and D and trimming were inferred from the DNA. The sample comprises 130,000 to 150,000 clones, over 60% of which are singletons, and 4.9% rests with the top ten. The sample holds many counts of this clone. The target antigen is unknown.

Regarding donors, all were healthy bone marrow donors. General observations from the study: Among TCR beta chains, those listed as cytomegalovirus-associated numbered some 160. In a later analysis, CMV-associated beta chains were mostly HLA-associated, it appeared.

The sequencing sample was made of PBMCs. The source of this sequence is a woman between 45 and 60 years old in good health and CMV-seronegative. V is TRBV7-2 and J is TRBJ2-7; TRBD2 aligns across 8 bases. CDR3: CASSLSFGGGYEQYF. DNA of the CDR3: TGTGCCAGCAGCTTATCTTTCGGGGGGGGCTACGAGCAGTACTTC. The whole variable domain, filled in from reference TRBV7-2 and TRBJ2-7, reads GAGVSQSPSNKVTEKGKDVELRCDPISGHTALYWYRQSLGQGLEFLIYFQGNSAPDKSGLPSDRFSAERTGGSVSTLTIQRTQQEDSAVYLCASSLSFGGGYEQYFGPGTRLTVT.